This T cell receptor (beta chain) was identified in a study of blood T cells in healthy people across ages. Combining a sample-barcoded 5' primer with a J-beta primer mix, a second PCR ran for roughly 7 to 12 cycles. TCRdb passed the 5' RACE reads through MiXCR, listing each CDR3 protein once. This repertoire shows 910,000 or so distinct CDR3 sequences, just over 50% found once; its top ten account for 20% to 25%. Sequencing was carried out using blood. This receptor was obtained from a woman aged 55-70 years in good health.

In nucleotides, the CDR3 is TGCAGTGCTGGACTAGCGGGAGCTGGTAATGAGCAGTTCTTC. Protein product: CSAGLAGAGNEQFF. The gene calls are TRBV20-1 and TRBJ2-1; 13 bases agree with TRBD2. Per the germline V gene, CDR1 is DFQATT and CDR2 is SNEGSKA (reference sequence). With V trimmed by 5 bases and J by 7 bases, 5 bases remained unmatched. The CDR3 runs 14 residues.